This TCR beta chain emerged from a study of shared clonotypes between healthy human individuals. The CDR3 length is 14 residues. V was pared by 4 bases and J by 8 bases, with 9 bases of the junction left unmatched. Germline CDR1 and CDR2: SGHRS and YFSETQ. Study-wide results and caveats: There were few donors, and this limited the genetic and exposure-history diversity represented.

A word on this clone: Its antigen is as yet unknown.

Replicate sorted-subset PCRs were loaded with around 200 ng DNA, 31,000 or so T cell genomes. The table came from immunoSEQ multiplex PCR; TCRdb's copy has only in-frame clones and leaves some out. The sample lists around 990,000 clones, about 72% occurring once. The J gene is TRBJ1-1, the V gene TRBV5-1; 9 bases match TRBD1. The clonotype was recovered from a man aged 18 to 30 in good health. Some clones in this sample may be carry-over from other donors' samples. Sequenced input: memory CD4+ T cells from PBMCs. Regarding subset: CD45RA-negative fraction. This CDR3 is CASSLKTTGGEAFF. The CDR3 region has the DNA TGCGCCAGCAGCCTGAAGACGACAGGGGGGGAAGCTTTCTTT.